Shown below are 18 T cell receptor beta chains from a single sample sequenced in a study of blood T cell repertoires in COVID-19. Some clones are missing from TCRdb's copy, which holds only in-frame ones; the method was immunoSEQ multiplex PCR. The sample lists approximately 200,000 clones; roughly four fifths were seen once. Specimen: peripheral blood. These receptors were obtained from a woman aged 50 to 60 with acute or convalescent COVID-19.

The chain carries TRBV19 and TRBJ1-2; 9 nucleotides match TRBD1. The CDR3 length is 14 residues. The junction had 8 bases not matched to a gene; V was cut back by 5 bases and J by 7 bases. The germline V gene encodes CDR1 LNHDA and CDR2 SQIVND (reference sequence). The CDR3 here is CASSDRDRDPGYTF. The CDR3 DNA sequence: TGTGCCAGTAGTGACCGGGACAGGGATCCTGGCTACACCTTC.

This clone came up a few times. This chain connects TRBV18 to TRBJ2-5; weak D call: TRBD2 (5 bases). The V end lost 3 bases, the J end lost 4 bases, and 18 bases lay between the germline ends. This CDR3 is built from 16 residues. From germline, CDR1 is KGHSH and CDR2 LQKENI. In DNA, the CDR3 is TGTGCCAGCTCACCCCGGGGAAGAGCGAGGTCAGAGACCCAGTACTTC. This sequence encodes CASSPRGRARSETQYF.

The V gene is TRBV5-5, the J gene TRBJ2-7; weak D call: TRBD1 (6 bases). In germline, CDR1 is SGHKS, CDR2 YYEKEE (reference sequence). The length of the CDR3 is 15 residues. The ends were cut back, 1 base at V and 2 bases at J, with 13 bases in the middle. CDR3 in amino acids: CASSLTGTLTYEQYF. The CDR3 nucleotides are TGTGCCAGCAGCTTGACCGGGACATTGACCTACGAGCAGTACTTC.

This clone has just a few counts. This rearrangement joins TRBV11-3 to TRBJ2-7, with 10 bases that match TRBD1. From germline, CDR1 is SGHNT and CDR2 YENEEA. This CDR3 is 15 amino acids long. V gave up 5 bases and J gave up 3 bases; unmatched junction bases: 7. CDR3 region: CASSKGTGAVYEQYF. The CDR3 DNA sequence: TGTGCCAGCAGCAAGGGGACAGGGGCTGTCTACGAGCAGTACTTC.

This clone was found once. The J gene is TRBJ2-7, the V gene TRBV7-3, with a weak D call TRBD1 (5 bases). V lost 1 base to trimming and J lost 6 bases, with 10 bases between them. Germline V lookup: CDR1 SGHTA, CDR2 FQGTGA. The CDR3 contains 13 residues. The CDR3 coding sequence is TGTGCCAGCAGCTTAAAAGGGGAAGGCGAGCAGTACTTC. The encoded protein is CASSLKGEGEQYF.

The chain is built from TRBV6-1 and TRBJ2-1; 7 bases agree with TRBD1. The CDR3 covers 15 residues. After removal of 3 bases from V and 4 bases from J, the junction contained 6 bases not matched to a gene. Germline-derived CDR1 and CDR2 are MNHNS and SASEGT. The CDR3 DNA reads as TGTGCCAGCAGTGAGGGGACAGCGCCTTACAATGAGCAGTTCTTC. Translating gives CASSEGTAPYNEQFF.

The chain combines TRBV13 with TRBJ2-1; 9 nucleotides align to TRBD2. V was clipped by 5 bases and J by 2 bases; unmatched bases: 7. The CDR3 is 16 residues long. CDR1 and CDR2 from the germline V gene are PRHDT and FYEKMQ (reference sequence). The CDR3 region is CASSDPLAGTYNEQFF. The CDR3 nucleotides read TGTGCCAGCAGCGACCCTCTAGCGGGAACCTACAATGAGCAGTTCTTC.

The J gene is TRBJ2-7, the V gene TRBV28; 9 bases match TRBD1. Germline loops: CDR1 MDHEN, CDR2 SYDVKM. This CDR3 is 14 amino acids long. J lost 5 bases, V lost 5 bases, and 7 bases had no gene match. The chain's CDR3 is CASSNYRGLNEQYF. The CDR3 bases are TGTGCCAGCAGTAATTACAGGGGGCTTAACGAGCAGTACTTC.

CDR3 loop: CASSPGTGVEYGYTF. DNA of the CDR3: TGTGCCAGCAGTCCCGGGACAGGGGTGGAATATGGCTACACCTTC. V usage is TRBV5-6 and J usage is TRBJ1-2; 10 bases align to TRBD1. V trimming: 5 bases; J trimming: 5 bases; junction bases outside the gene matches: 9. CDR3 size: 15 residues. Germline CDR1 is SGHDT and CDR2 is YYEEEE.

The genes are TRBV11-2 and TRBJ1-1, with TRBD1 identical over 7 bases. V was pared by 7 bases and J by 5 bases, with 13 bases of the junction left unmatched. Germline assignment: CDR1 SGHAT and CDR2 FQNNGV. The CDR3 contains 15 residues. The CDR3 nucleotides read TGTGCCAGCATGAGGGGGCAGGGGCGGAGGACTGAAGCTTTCTTT. It encodes CASMRGQGRRTEAFF.

The chain links TRBV5-5 to TRBJ2-6; D is perhaps TRBD1 (5 bases). This CDR3 has 15 amino acids. The germline V and J ends were trimmed by 0 bases and 4 bases, with 8 bases remaining between them. Germline V CDR1 and CDR2: SGHKS, YYEKEE (reference sequence). The CDR3 reads CASSLEGAGANVLTF. The DNA of the CDR3 is TGTGCCAGCAGCTTGGAAGGGGCCGGGGCCAACGTCCTGACTTTC.

CDR3 bases: TGTGCCAGCAGTTACTGGGACAGGGAATCACCCCTCCACTTT. Translating it yields CASSYWDRESPLHF. The chain employs TRBV6-5 and TRBJ1-6; 9 bases are shared with TRBD1. Germline trimming cut 1 base from V and 10 bases from J; bases unmatched to any gene: 2. CDR3 length equals 14 residues. The germline gives CDR1 MNHEY, CDR2 SVGAGI.

CDR3 nucleotides: TGTGCCAGCAGCCCATGGACAGGGAGAAACACCATATATTTT. It encodes CASSPWTGRNTIYF. The chain is built from TRBV5-8 and TRBJ1-3, with 8 bases fitting TRBD1. The V gene end was trimmed by 4 bases and the J gene end by 5 bases; junction bases not matched to a gene: 5. Germline V gene lookup returns CDR1 SGHTS and CDR2 YDEGEE. This CDR3 contains 14 residues.

This chain links TRBV19 with TRBJ1-6; D not resolved. The CDR3 consists of 14 residues. V gave up 3 bases and J gave up 7 bases, with 10 bases separating them. Germline values: CDR1 LNHDA, CDR2 SQIVND (reference sequence). The chain's CDR3 is CASSIRELNSPLHF. CDR3 nucleotides: TGTGCCAGTAGTATTCGGGAGCTAAATTCACCCCTCCACTTT.

The rearrangement links TRBV9 to TRBJ1-2; 7 nucleotides align to TRBD1. Trimming took 3 bases from V and 5 from J; bases not matched to a gene: 4. Germline CDR1 SGDLS, CDR2 YYNGEE. This CDR3 is built from 13 residues. The CDR3 bases are TGTGCCAGCAGCGATCCGGGACAGTATGGCTACACCTTC. Encoded protein: CASSDPGQYGYTF.

The chain recombines TRBV30 with TRBJ2-4, with a possible D match to TRBD2 (6 bases). CDR3 size: 18 residues. V dropped 0 bases and J dropped 8 bases, with 26 bases sitting between them. CDR1 GTSNPN and CDR2 SVGIG come from the germline V gene (reference sequence). CDR3 protein: CAWSVSHWEATLGDIQYF. The CDR3 nucleotides read TGTGCCTGGAGTGTTTCCCACTGGGAGGCTACTCTCGGGGACATTCAGTACTTC.

The rearrangement joins TRBV19 to TRBJ1-6; TRBD1 might be the D (6 bases). Germline lookup yields CDR1 LNHDA and CDR2 SQIVND (reference sequence). The V and J ends lost 2 bases and 8 bases respectively, with 10 bases between them. The CDR3 loop spans 14 amino acids. CDR3 in amino acids: CASSIRDIDSPLHF. In nucleotides, the CDR3 is TGTGCCAGTAGTATACGGGACATCGATTCACCCCTCCACTTT.

This clone was observed once. The chain carries TRBV7-2 and TRBJ2-3, with 8 bases fitting TRBD2. Per germline, CDR1 SGHTA and CDR2 FQGNSA. CDR3 length equals 17 residues. V shed 5 bases and J 4 bases; nucleotides not matched to a gene: 14. CDR3 DNA sequence: TGTGCCAGCAGCCGGGAGGCCAGCGGGAGCGGCGCAGATACGCAGTATTTT. Translation gives CASSREASGSGADTQYF.